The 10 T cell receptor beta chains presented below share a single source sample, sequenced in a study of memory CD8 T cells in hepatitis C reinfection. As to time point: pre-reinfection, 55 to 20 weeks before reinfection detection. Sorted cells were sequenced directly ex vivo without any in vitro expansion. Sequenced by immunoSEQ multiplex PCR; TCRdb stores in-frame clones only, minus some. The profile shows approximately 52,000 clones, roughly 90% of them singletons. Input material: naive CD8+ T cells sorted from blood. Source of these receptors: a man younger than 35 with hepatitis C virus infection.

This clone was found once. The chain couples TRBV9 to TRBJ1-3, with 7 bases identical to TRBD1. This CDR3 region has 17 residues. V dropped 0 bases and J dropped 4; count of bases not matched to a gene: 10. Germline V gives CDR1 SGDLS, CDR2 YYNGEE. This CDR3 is CASSVVARGSSGNTIYF. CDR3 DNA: TGTGCCAGCAGCGTAGTGGCCAGGGGGTCTTCGGGAAACACCATATATTTT. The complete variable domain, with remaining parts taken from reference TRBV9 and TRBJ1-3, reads DSGVTQTPKHLITATGQRVTLRCSPRSGDLSVYWYQQSLDQGLQFLIQYYNGEERAKGNILERFSAQQFPDLHSELNLSSLELGDSALYFCASSVVARGSSGNTIYFGEGSWLTVV.

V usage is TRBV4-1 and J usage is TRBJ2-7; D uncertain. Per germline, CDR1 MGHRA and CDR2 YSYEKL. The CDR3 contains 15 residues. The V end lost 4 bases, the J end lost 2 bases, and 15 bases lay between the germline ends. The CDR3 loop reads CASSLTLGPTYEQYF. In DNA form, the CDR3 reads TGCGCCAGCAGCCTAACTCTGGGCCCGACCTACGAGCAGTACTTC.

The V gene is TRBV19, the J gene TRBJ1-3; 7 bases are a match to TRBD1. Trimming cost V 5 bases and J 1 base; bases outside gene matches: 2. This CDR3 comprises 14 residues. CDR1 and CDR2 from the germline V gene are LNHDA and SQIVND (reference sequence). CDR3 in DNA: TGTGCCAGTAGTCGGACAGGTTCTGGAAACACCATATATTTT. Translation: CASSRTGSGNTIYF.

The CDR3 sequence: CASSYSVGNTEAFF. For the CDR3, the DNA is TGTGCCAGCAGTTACTCGGTCGGTAACACTGAAGCTTTCTTT. V usage is TRBV6-5 and J usage is TRBJ1-1; D is ambiguous. Trimming left V 0 bases short and J 2 bases short, with 7 bases between. The CDR3 is made up of 14 amino acids. Germline CDR1 is MNHEY and CDR2 is SVGAGI.

CDR3 sequence reads: CASSLPGQGIPTGELFF. CDR3 DNA: TGTGCCAGCAGCTTACCGGGACAGGGGATCCCCACCGGGGAGCTGTTTTTT. The genes are TRBV7-8 and TRBJ2-2, with 10 nucleotides matching TRBD1. The CDR3 spans 17 residues. With V trimmed by 2 bases and J by 4 bases, 7 bases remained unmatched. Germline V gives CDR1 SGHVS, CDR2 FQNEAQ.

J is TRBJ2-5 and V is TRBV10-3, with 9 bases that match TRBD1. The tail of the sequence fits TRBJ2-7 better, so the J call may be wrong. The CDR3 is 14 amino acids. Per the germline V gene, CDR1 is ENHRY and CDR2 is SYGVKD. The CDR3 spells CAIKRQGEYYEQYF. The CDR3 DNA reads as TGTGCCATCAAGAGACAGGGGGAATACTACGAGCAGTACTTC.

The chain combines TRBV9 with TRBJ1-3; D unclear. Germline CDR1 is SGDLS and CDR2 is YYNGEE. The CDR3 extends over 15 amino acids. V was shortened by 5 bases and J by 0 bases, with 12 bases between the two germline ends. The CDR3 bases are TGTGCCAGCAGTGAGTCTCAGGACTCTGGAAACACCATATATTTT. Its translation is CASSESQDSGNTIYF.

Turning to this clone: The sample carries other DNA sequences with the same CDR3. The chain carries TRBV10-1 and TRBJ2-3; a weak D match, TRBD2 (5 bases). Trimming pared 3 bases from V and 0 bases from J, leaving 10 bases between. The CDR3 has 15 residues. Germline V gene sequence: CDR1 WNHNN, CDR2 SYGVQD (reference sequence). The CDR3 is CASSDLAGSTDTQYF. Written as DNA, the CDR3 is TGCGCCAGCAGTGATCTGGCGGGTAGCACAGATACGCAGTATTTT.

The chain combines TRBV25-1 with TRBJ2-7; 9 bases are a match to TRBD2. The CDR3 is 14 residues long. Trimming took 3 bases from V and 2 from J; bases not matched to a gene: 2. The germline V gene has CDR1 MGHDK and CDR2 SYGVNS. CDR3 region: CASSDQRGAYEQYV. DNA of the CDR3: TGTGCCAGCAGTGACCAGCGGGGGGCCTACGAGCAGTACGTC.

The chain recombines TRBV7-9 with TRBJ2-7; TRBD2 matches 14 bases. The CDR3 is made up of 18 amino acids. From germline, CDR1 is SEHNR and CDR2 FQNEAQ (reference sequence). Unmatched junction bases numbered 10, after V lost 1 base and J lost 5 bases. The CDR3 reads CASSLEGPGLAGGDEQYF. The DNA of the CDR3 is TGTGCCAGCAGCTTAGAGGGTCCCGGACTAGCGGGAGGTGACGAGCAGTACTTC.